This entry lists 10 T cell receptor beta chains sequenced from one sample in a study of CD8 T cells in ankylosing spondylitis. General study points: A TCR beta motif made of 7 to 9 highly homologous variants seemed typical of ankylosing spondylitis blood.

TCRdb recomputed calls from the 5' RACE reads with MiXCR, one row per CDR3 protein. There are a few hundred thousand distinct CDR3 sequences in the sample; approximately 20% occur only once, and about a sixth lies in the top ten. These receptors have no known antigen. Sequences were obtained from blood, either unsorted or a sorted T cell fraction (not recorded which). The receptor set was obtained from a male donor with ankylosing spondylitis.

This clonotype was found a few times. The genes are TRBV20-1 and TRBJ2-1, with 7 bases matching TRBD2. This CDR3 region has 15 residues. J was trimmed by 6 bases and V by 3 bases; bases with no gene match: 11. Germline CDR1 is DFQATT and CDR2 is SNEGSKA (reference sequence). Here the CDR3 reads CSARRFGLVGNEQFF. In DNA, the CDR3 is TGCAGTGCTAGGCGGTTCGGACTAGTCGGCAATGAGCAGTTCTTC.

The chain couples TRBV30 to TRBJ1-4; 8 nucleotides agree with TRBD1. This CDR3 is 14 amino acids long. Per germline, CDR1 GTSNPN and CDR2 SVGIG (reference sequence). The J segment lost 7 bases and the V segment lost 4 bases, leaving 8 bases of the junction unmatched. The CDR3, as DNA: TGTGCCTGGACTTCAGGGGGCGCCAGTGAAAAACTGTTTTTT. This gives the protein CAWTSGGASEKLFF. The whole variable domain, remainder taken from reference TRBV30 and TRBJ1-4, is SQTIHQWPATLVQPVGSPLSLECTVEGTSNPNLYWYRQAAGRGLQLLFYSVGIGQISSEVPQNLSASRPQDRQFILSSKKLLLSDSGFYLCAWTSGGASEKLFFGSGTQLSVL.

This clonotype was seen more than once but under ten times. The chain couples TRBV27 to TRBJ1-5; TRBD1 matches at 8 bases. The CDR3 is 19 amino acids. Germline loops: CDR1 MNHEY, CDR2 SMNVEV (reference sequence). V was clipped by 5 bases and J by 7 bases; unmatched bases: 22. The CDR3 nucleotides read TGTGCCAGCAGTACTGGAACCGGACAGGGTAGGGCAACGGGACAGCCCCAGCATTTT. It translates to CASSTGTGQGRATGQPQHF.

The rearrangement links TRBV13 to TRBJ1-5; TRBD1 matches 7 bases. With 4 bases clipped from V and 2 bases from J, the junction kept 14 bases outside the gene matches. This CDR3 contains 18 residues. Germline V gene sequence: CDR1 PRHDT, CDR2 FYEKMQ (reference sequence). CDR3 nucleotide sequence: TGTGCCAGCAGCTCGCGCCGGGACAGCCTTCGGGGCAATCAGCCCCAGCATTTT. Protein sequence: CASSSRRDSLRGNQPQHF.

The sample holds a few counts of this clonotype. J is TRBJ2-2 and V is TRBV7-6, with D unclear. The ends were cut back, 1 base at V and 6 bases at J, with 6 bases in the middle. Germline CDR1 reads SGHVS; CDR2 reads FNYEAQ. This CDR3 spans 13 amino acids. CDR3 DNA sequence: TGTGCCAGCAGCTTAGTTAGCCCCGGGGAGCTGTTTTTT. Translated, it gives CASSLVSPGELFF.

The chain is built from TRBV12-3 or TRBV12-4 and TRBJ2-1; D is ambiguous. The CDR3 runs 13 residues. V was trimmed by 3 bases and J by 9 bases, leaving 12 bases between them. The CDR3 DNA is TGTGCCAGCAGTTTTGCCTATCCAGGTGAGCAGTTCTTC. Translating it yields CASSFAYPGEQFF.

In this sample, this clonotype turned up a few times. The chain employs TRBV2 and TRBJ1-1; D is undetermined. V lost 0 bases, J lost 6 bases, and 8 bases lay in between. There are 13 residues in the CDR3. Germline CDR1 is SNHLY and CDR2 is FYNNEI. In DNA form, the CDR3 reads TGTGCCAGCAGTGAAGCGCTTTCCCCTGAAGCTTTCTTT. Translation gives CASSEALSPEAFF.

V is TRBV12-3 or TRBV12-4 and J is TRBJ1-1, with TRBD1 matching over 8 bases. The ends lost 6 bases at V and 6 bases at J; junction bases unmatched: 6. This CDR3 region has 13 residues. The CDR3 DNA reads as TGTGCCAGCAGCTTCGGACAGGGAGCTGAAGCTTTCTTT. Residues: CASSFGQGAEAFF.

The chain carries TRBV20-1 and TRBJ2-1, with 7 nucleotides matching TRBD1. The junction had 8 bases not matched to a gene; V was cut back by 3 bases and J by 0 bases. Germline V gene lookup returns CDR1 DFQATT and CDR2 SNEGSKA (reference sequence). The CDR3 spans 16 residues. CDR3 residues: CSASQGDSLSYNEQFF. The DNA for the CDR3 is TGCAGTGCTAGCCAGGGGGACAGCCTCTCCTACAATGAGCAGTTCTTC.

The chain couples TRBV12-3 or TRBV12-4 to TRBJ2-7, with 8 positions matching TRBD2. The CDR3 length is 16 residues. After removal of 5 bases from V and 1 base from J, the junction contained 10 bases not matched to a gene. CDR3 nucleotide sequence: TGTGCCAGCAGTCCCCGGGGGGGAGTGGGATCCTACGAGCAGTACTTC. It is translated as CASSPRGGVGSYEQYF.